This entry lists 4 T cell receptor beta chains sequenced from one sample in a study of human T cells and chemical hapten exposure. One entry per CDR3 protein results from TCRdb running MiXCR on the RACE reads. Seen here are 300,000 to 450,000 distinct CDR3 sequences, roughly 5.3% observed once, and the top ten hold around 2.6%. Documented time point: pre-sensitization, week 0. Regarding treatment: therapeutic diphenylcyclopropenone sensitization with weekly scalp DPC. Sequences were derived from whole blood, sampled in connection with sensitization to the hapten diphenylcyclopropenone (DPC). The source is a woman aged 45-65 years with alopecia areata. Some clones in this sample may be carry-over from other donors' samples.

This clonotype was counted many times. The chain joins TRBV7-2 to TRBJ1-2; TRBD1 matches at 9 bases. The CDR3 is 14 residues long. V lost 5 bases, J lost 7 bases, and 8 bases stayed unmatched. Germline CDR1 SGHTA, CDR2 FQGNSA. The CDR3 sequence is CASSNRDRVTGYTF. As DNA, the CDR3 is TGTGCCAGCAGCAACCGGGACAGGGTAACTGGCTACACCTTC.

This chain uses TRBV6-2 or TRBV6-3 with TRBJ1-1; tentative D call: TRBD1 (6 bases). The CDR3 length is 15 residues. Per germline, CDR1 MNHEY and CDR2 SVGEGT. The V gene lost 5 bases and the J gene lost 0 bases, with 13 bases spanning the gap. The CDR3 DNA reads TGTGCCAGCAGTAGGACAGCGTCATTGAACACTGAAGCTTTCTTT. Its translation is CASSRTASLNTEAFF.

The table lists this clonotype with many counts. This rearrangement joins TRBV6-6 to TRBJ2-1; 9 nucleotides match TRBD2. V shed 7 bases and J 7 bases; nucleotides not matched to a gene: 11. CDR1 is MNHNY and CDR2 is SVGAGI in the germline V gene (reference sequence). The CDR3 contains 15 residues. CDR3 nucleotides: TGTGCCAGCACCGTAAGCGGGGGGCTGTCGAATGAGCAGTTCTTC. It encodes CASTVSGGLSNEQFF.

CDR3 amino acids: CASSLGLDCENTEAFF. CDR3 nucleotides: TGTGCCAGCAGCTTAGGTCTGGACTGTGAGAACACTGAAGCTTTCTTT. V is TRBV7-9 and J is TRBJ1-1; D is unclear. The CDR3 consists of 16 residues. CDR1 SEHNR and CDR2 FQNEAQ come from the germline V gene (reference sequence). Trimming stripped 1 base from V and 1 base from J, with 13 bases between.